What follows are 8 T cell receptor beta chains derived from one specimen sequenced in a study of human T cells and chemical hapten exposure. TCRdb recomputed calls from the RACE reads with MiXCR, one row per CDR3 protein. This table holds under 85,000 distinct CDR3 sequences, about 9.3% found once. Described time point: patch test 2, 6 weeks after DPC sensitization. Treatment in this sample: therapeutic diphenylcyclopropenone sensitization with weekly scalp DPC. The sequenced sample was whole blood, obtained in connection with sensitization to the hapten diphenylcyclopropenone (DPC). Source of these receptors: a woman in her forties or fifties with alopecia areata. Some clones in this sample may be carry-over from other donors' samples.

This clonotype has a handful of counts. The chain combines TRBV7-2 with TRBJ2-4, with no clear D. The CDR3 is 16 residues long. Trimming pared 1 base from V and 0 bases from J, leaving 10 bases between. CDR1 and CDR2 (germline): SGHTA, FQGNSA. The DNA of the CDR3 is TGTGCCAGCAGCTTAGGACGGTTAATAGCCAAAAACATTCAGTACTTC. Protein: CASSLGRLIAKNIQYF.

This clonotype has just a few counts. This chain links TRBV5-1 with TRBJ2-2; TRBD2 agrees at 9 bases. The CDR3 length is 17 residues. V shed 4 bases and J 3 bases; nucleotides not matched to a gene: 10. Germline assignment: CDR1 SGHRS and CDR2 YFSETQ. Here the CDR3 reads CASSVLAGVVYTGELFF. In nucleotides, the CDR3 is TGCGCCAGCAGCGTACTAGCGGGCGTGGTTTACACCGGGGAGCTGTTTTTT.

This clonotype was detected ten times or more. The genes are TRBV29-1 and TRBJ1-4, with TRBD1 matching over 11 bases. This CDR3 region has 14 residues. Germline values: CDR1 SQVTM, CDR2 ANQGSEA. The J segment lost 7 bases and the V segment lost 6 bases, leaving 7 bases of the junction unmatched. Here the CDR3 reads CSVQKGTGGEKLFF. CDR3 bases: TGCAGCGTCCAGAAGGGGACAGGGGGTGAAAAACTGTTTTTT.

This clonotype was observed a handful of times. The chain uses TRBV6-2 or TRBV6-3 and TRBJ2-7; D is unclear. Per the germline V gene, CDR1 is MNHEY and CDR2 is SVGEGT. CDR3 length equals 12 residues. V was trimmed by 2 bases and J by 6 bases, leaving 8 bases between them. CDR3: CASSYTQGEQYF. The CDR3 DNA follows: TGTGCCAGCAGTTACACGCAAGGCGAGCAGTACTTC.

The V call is TRBV11-2, the J call TRBJ2-2; 8 bases match TRBD1. CDR3 length: 16 amino acids. CDR1 SGHAT and CDR2 FQNNGV come from the germline V gene. V lost 2 bases to trimming and J lost 4 bases; unmatched junction nucleotides: 6. This CDR3 is CASSLHPGTGTGELFF. Here the CDR3 DNA reads TGTGCCAGCAGCTTACACCCCGGGACAGGCACCGGGGAGCTGTTTTTT.

This clonotype was detected many times. The rearrangement joins TRBV29-1 to TRBJ1-2; 12 nucleotides align to TRBD1. J gave up 4 bases and V 3 bases, and 3 bases lay outside the gene matches. The CDR3 extends over 14 amino acids. Germline CDR1 and CDR2: SQVTM and ANQGSEA. The CDR3 reads CSVEGQGASYGYTF. CDR3 sequence (DNA): TGCAGCGTTGAGGGACAGGGGGCTAGCTATGGCTACACCTTC.

There are many counts of this clonotype. This chain connects TRBV25-1 to TRBJ2-5; possible D gene TRBD1, 5 bases. The CDR3 runs to 15 residues. Trimming removed 1 base from V and 5 bases from J, with 14 bases in between. From germline, CDR1 is MGHDK and CDR2 SYGVNS. DNA of the CDR3: TGTGCCAGCAGTGAATGGGGCAGGCTGTCGGAGACCCAGTACTTC. Its translation: CASSEWGRLSETQYF. The full variable domain, with the rest looked up from reference TRBV25-1 and TRBJ2-5, is EADIYQTPRYLVIGTGKKITLECSQTMGHDKMYWYQQDPGMELHLIHYSYGVNSTEKGDLSSESTVSRIRTEHFPLTLESARPSHTSQYLCASSEWGRLSETQYFGPGTRLLVL.

This clonotype was observed a handful of times. J is TRBJ2-1 and V is TRBV5-4; perhaps TRBD1 as D (5 bases). With 1 base removed from V and 1 base from J, the gap between germline ends came to 15 bases. The CDR3 sequence is 17 residues long. The germline V gene has CDR1 SGHNT and CDR2 YYREEE (reference sequence). The CDR3 DNA reads TGTGCCAGCAGCTTGAGACGTGGGCAGGGTTCCTACAATGAGCAGTTCTTC. Protein: CASSLRRGQGSYNEQFF.